This TCR beta chain was captured in a study of shared clonotypes between healthy human individuals. CDR1 MDHEN and CDR2 SYDVKM come from the germline V gene. This CDR3 comprises 16 residues. Unmatched junction bases numbered 7, after V lost 3 bases and J lost 3 bases. Sequenced by immunoSEQ multiplex PCR; TCRdb stores in-frame clones only, minus some. The data show over 400,000 clones, about 84% seen once. The receptor comes from a middle-aged woman in good health. Some clones in this sample may be carry-over from other donors' samples. This chain links TRBV28 with TRBJ2-7, with TRBD2 identical over 11 bases. The sample was PBMCs. In DNA form, the CDR3 reads TGTGCCAGCAGTTTGTTTAGCGGGAGGGTCGTCTACGAGCAGTACTTC. Translated, it gives CASSLFSGRVVYEQYF.